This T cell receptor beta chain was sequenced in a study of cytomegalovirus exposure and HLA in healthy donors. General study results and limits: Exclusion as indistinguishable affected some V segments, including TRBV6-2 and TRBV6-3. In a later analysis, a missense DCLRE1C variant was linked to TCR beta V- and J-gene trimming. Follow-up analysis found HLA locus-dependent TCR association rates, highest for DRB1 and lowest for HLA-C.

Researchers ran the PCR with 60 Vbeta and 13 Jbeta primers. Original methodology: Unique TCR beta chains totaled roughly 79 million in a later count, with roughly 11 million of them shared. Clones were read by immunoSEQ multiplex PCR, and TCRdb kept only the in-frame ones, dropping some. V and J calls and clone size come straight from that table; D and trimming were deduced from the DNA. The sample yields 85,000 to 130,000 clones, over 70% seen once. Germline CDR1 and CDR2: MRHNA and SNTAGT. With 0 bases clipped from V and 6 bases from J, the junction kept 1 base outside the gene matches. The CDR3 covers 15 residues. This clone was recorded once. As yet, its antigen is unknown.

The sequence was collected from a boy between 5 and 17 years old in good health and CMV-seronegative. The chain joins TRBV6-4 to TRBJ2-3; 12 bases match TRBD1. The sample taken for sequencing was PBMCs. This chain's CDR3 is CASSDSGTGGDTQYF. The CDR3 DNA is TGTGCCAGCAGTGACTCCGGGACAGGGGGCGATACGCAGTATTTT.